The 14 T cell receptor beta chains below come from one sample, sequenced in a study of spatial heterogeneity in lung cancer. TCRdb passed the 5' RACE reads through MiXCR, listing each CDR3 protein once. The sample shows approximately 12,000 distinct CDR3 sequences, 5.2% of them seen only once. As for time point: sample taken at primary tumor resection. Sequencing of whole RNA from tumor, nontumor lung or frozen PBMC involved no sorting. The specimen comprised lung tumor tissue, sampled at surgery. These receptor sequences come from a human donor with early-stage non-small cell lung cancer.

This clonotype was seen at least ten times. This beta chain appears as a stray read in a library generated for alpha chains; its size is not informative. CDR3 nucleotides: TGTGCCAGTAGTATCGGACTAGCCGACGAGCAGTACGTC. Amino acids: CASSIGLADEQYV. V is TRBV19 and J is TRBJ2-7; 8 positions match TRBD2. Germline-derived CDR1 and CDR2 are LNHDA and SQIVND (reference sequence). CDR3 length: 13 residues. The trim removed 3 bases at V and 5 bases at J, leaving 3 bases unmatched.

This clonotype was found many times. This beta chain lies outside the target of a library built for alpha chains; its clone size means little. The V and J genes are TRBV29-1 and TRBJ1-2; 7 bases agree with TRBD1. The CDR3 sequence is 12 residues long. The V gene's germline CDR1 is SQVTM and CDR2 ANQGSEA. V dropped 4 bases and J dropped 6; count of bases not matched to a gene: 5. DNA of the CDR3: TGCAGCGTTGTACAGGGGCGGAATGGCTACACCTTC. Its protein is CSVVQGRNGYTF.

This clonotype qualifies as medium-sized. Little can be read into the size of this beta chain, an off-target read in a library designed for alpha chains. This chain's CDR3 is CASSPNPANYGYTF. CDR3 coding DNA: TGTGCCAGCAGCCCAAACCCAGCTAACTATGGCTACACCTTC. V is TRBV7-2 and J is TRBJ1-2; unclear D gene. CDR3 length equals 14 residues. Germline assignment: CDR1 SGHTA and CDR2 FQGNSA. Trimming pared 5 bases from V and 0 bases from J, leaving 10 bases between.

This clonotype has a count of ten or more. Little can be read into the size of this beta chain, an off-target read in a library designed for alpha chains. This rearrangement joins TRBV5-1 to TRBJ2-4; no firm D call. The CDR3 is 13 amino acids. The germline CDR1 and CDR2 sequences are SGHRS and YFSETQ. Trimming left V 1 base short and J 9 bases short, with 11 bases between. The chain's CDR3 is CASSLLRGGIQYF. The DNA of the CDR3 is TGCGCCAGCAGCTTGTTGCGAGGCGGCATTCAGTACTTC.

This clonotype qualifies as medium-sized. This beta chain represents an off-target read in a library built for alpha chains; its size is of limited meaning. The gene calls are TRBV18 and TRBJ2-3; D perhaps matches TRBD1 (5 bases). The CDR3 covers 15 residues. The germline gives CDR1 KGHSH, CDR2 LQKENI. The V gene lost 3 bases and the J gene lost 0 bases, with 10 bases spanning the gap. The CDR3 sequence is CASSPRQSSTDTQYF. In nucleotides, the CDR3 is TGTGCCAGCTCACCGCGACAGTCTAGCACAGATACGCAGTATTTT. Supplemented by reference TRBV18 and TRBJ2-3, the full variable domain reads NAGVMQNPRHLVRRRGQEARLRCSPMKGHSHVYWYRQLPEEGLKFMVYLQKENIIDESGMPKERFSAEFPKEGPSILRIQQVVRGDSAAYFCASSPRQSSTDTQYFGPGTRLTVL.

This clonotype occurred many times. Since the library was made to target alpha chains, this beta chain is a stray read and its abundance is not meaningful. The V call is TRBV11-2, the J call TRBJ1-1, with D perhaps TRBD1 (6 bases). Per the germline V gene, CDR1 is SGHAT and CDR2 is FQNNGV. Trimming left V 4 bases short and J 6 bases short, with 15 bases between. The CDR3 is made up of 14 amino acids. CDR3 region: CASSWYRDNAEAFF. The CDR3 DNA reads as TGTGCCAGCAGCTGGTACCGGGACAACGCTGAAGCTTTCTTT.

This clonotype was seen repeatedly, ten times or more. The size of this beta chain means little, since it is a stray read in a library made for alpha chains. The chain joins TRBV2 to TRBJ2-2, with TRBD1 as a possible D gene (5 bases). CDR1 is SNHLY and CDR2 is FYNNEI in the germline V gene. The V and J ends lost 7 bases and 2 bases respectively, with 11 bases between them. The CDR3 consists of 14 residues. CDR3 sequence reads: CASMGPSNTGELFF. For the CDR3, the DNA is TGTGCCAGCATGGGGCCCAGCAACACCGGGGAGCTGTTTTTT.

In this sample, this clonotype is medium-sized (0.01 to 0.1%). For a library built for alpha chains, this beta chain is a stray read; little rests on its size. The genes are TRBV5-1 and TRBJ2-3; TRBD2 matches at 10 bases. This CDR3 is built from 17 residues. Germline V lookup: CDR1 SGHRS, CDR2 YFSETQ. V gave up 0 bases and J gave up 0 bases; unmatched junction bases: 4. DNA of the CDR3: TGCGCCAGCAGCTTGGCTAGCGGGGGACATAGCACAGATACGCAGTATTTT. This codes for CASSLASGGHSTDTQYF.

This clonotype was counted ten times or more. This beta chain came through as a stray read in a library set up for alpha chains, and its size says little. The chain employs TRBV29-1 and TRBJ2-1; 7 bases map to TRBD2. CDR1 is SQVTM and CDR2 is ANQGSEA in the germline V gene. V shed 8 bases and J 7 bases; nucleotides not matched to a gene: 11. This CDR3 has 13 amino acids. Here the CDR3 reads CSRRIAGVNEQFF. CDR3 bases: TGCAGCCGCCGAATTGCGGGAGTTAATGAGCAGTTCTTC.

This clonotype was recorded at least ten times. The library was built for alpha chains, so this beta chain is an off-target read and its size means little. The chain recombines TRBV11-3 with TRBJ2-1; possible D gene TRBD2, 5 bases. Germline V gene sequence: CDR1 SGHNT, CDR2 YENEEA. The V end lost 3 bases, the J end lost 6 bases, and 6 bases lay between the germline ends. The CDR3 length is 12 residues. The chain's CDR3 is CASSFRGNEQFF. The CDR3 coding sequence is TGTGCCAGCAGCTTCCGGGGCAATGAGCAGTTCTTC.

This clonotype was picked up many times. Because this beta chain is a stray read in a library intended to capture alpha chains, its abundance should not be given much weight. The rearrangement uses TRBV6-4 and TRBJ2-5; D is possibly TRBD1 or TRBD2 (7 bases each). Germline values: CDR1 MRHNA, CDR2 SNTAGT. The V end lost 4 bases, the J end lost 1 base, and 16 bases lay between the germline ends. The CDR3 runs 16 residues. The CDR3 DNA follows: TGTGCCAGCAGTGTGGGAGGGACAGCCTTCCAAGAGACCCAGTACTTC. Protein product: CASSVGGTAFQETQYF.

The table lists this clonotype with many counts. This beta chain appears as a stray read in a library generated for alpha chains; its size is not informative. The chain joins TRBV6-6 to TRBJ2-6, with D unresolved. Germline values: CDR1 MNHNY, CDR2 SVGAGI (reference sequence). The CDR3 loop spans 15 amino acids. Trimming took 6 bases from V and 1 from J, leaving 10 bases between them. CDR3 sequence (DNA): TGTGCCAGCAGCCCCCCCCGTTCTGGGGCCAACGTCCTGACTTTC. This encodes CASSPPRSGANVLTF.

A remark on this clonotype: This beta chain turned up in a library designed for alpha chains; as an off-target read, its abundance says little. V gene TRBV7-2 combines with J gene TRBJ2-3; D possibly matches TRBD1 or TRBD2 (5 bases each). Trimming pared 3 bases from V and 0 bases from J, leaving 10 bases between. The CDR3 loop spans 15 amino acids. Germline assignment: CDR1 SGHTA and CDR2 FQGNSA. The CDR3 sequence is CASSFEGISTDTQYF. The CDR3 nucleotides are TGTGCCAGCAGCTTTGAGGGGATTAGCACAGATACGCAGTATTTT.

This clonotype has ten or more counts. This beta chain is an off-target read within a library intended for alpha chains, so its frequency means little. The CDR3 region is CASSHSAGELGTQYF. The DNA for the CDR3 is TGCGCCAGCAGCCATTCAGCGGGAGAACTGGGGACCCAGTACTTC. J is TRBJ2-5 and V is TRBV4-1, with TRBD2 matching over 8 bases. Trimming cost V 3 bases and J 7 bases; bases outside gene matches: 10. Germline CDR1 MGHRA, CDR2 YSYEKL. This CDR3 is built from 15 residues.